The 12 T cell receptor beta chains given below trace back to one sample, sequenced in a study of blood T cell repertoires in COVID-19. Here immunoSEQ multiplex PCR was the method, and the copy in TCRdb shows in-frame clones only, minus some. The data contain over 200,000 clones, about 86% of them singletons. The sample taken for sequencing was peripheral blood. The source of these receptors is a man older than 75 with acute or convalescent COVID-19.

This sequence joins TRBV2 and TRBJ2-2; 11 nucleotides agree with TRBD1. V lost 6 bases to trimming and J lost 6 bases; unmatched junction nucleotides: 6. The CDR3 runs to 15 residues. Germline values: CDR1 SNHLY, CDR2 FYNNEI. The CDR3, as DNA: TGTGCCAGCAGCGGACAGGGGGCGAGTGCCGGGGAGCTGTTTTTT. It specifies CASSGQGASAGELFF. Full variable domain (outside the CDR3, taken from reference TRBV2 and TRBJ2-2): EPEVTQTPSHQVTQMGQEVILRCVPISNHLYFYWYRQILGQKVEFLVSFYNNEISEKSEIFDDQFSVERPDGSNFTLKIRSTKLEDSAMYFCASSGQGASAGELFFGEGSRLTVL.

The CDR3 region has the DNA TGCGCCAGCAGCCCCTCTCCGGGACTAGCGATATACAATGAGCAGTTCTTC. Protein sequence: CASSPSPGLAIYNEQFF. This rearrangement joins TRBV5-1 to TRBJ2-1; 10 nucleotides agree with TRBD2. Unmatched junction bases numbered 11, after V lost 4 bases and J lost 4 bases. The CDR3 consists of 17 residues. Looked up from germline, CDR1 is SGHRS and CDR2 is YFSETQ. The whole variable domain, filled in from reference TRBV5-1 and TRBJ2-1, reads KAGVTQTPRYLIKTRGQQVTLSCSPISGHRSVSWYQQTPGQGLQFLFEYFSETQRNKGNFPGRFSGRQFSNSRSEMNVSTLELGDSALYLCASSPSPGLAIYNEQFFGPGTRLTVL.

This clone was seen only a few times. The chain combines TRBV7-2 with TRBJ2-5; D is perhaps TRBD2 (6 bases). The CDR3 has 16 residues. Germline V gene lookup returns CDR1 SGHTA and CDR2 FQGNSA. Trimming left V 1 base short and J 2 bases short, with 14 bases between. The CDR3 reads CASSLVGRPEQETQYF. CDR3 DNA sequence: TGTGCCAGCAGCTTAGTTGGGAGGCCAGAGCAAGAGACCCAGTACTTC.

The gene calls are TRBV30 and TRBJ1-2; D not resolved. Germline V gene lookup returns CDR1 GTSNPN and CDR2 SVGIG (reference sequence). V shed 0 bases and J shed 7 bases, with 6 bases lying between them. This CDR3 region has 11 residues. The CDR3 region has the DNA TGTGCCTGGAGTGTGGGGAGTGGCTACACCTTC. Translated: CAWSVGSGYTF.

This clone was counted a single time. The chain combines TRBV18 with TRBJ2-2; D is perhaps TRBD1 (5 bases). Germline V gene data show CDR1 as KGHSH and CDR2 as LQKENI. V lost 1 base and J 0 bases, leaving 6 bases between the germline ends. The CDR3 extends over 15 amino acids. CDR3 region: CASSPLDTNTGELFF. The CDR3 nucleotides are TGTGCCAGCTCACCACTGGACACGAACACCGGGGAGCTGTTTTTT. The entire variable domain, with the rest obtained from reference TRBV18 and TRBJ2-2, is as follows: NAGVMQNPRHLVRRRGQEARLRCSPMKGHSHVYWYRQLPEEGLKFMVYLQKENIIDESGMPKERFSAEFPKEGPSILRIQQVVRGDSAAYFCASSPLDTNTGELFFGEGSRLTVL.

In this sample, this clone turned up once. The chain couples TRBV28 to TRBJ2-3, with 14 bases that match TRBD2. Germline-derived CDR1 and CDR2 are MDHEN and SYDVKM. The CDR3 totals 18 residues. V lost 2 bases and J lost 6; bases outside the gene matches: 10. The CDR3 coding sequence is TGTGCCAGCAGTTTAAGGAGGGGACTAGCGGGAGTTTTGGATACGCAGTATTTT. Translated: CASSLRRGLAGVLDTQYF.

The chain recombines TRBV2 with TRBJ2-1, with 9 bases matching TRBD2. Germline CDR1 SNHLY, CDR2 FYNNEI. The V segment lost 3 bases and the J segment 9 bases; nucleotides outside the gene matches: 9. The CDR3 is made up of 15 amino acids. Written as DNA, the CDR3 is TGTGCCAGCAGTGATTCGGGACTAGCTTCTCGTGAGCAGTTCTTC. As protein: CASSDSGLASREQFF.

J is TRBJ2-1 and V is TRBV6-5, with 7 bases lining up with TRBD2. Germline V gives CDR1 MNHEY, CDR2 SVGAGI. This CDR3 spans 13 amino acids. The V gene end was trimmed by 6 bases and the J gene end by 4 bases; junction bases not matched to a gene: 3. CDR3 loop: CASSGTIYNEQFF. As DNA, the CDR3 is TGTGCCAGCAGCGGGACTATTTACAATGAGCAGTTCTTC.

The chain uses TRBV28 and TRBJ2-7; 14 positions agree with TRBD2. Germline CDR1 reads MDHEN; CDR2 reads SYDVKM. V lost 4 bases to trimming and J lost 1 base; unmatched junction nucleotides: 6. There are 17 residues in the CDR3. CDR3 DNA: TGTGCCAGCAGTTCCGGACTAGCGGGAGGCCTATCCTACGAGCAGTACTTC. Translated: CASSSGLAGGLSYEQYF.

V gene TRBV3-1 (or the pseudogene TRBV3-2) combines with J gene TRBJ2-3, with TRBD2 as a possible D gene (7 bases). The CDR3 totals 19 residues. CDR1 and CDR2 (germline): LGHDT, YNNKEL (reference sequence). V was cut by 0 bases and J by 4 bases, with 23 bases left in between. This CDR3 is CASSQDLPGAGRESDTQYF. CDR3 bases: TGTGCCAGCAGCCAAGATCTCCCGGGGGCAGGGAGGGAGTCAGATACGCAGTATTTT.

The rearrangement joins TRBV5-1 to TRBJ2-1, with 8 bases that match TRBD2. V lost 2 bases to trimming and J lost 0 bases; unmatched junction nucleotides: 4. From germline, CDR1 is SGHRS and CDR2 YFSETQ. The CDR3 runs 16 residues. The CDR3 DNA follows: TGCGCCAGCAGCTTTAGCGGGACGAGCTCCTACAATGAGCAGTTCTTC. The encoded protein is CASSFSGTSSYNEQFF.

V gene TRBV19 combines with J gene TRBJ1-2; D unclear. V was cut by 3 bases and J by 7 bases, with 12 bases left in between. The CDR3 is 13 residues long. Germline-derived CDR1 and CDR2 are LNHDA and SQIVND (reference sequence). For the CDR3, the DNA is TGTGCCAGTAGTATCCGTACACGGAGTGGCTACACCTTC. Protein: CASSIRTRSGYTF.